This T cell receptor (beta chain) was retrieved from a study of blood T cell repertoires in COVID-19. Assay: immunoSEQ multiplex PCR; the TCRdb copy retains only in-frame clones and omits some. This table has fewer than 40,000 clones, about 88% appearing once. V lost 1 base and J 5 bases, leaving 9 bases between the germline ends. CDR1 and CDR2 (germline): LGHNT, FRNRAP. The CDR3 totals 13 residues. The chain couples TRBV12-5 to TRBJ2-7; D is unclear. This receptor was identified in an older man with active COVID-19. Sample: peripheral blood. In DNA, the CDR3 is TGTGCTAGTGGTTTGGCCACATCCCACGAGCAGTACTTC. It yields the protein CASGLATSHEQYF.